This TCR beta chain is from a study of CD8+CD57+ T cells in acquired aplastic anemia. Study details: An average of about 3.2 ug of DNA was obtained from sorted CD4+ and CD8+ cells. Findings and caveats of the study: A set of some 28 CD8+ CDR3 sequences was shared between patients and controls, and these sequences appeared highly expressed in patients. Simpson's diversity of CD8+ cells was not significantly different in patients compared with controls.

Ten or more counts support this clonotype. The antigen is undetermined. Genomic DNA acted as the template from which TCR beta VDJ combination and CDR3 sequence profiling were carried out. In TCRdb, the reads were re-called with MiXCR into one record per CDR3 protein. The sample holds 250,000 to 300,000 distinct CDR3 sequences; around 60% are singletons and the top ten take less than 9.5%. The source of this sequence is a human donor with severe aplastic anemia or a healthy control (not recorded which). The sequenced material came from sorted CD4+, CD8+, or CD8+CD57+ T cells (not recorded which) from PBMCs.

This CDR3 reads CSASPTNYGYTF. Here the CDR3 DNA reads TGCAGTGCTAGTCCGACTAACTATGGCTACACCTTC. The chain is built from TRBV20-1 and TRBJ1-2; D gene ambiguous. Germline lookup yields CDR1 DFQATT and CDR2 SNEGSKA (reference sequence). This CDR3 comprises 12 residues. V was trimmed by 3 bases and J by 0 bases, leaving 5 bases between them.